Presented here are 32 T cell receptor beta chains from one specimen sequenced in a study of control samples from healthy donors and cancer patients (dated by TCRdb to the early 2020s). Receptor libraries were prepared by the immunoSEQ multiplex PCR assay. Entries here come from immuneACCESS through TCRdb and include only in-frame sequences with V and J called. Some clones fail to appear in such tables; in the studies checked, an unresolved V gene covers under half of the shortfall, and the cause of the remainder is unknown. The sample table lists 400,000 to 500,000 clones, around nine tenths of them with a count of one. Of the sample, 5% to 8% is held by the ten largest clones. Sequencing input: PBMCs. All receptors come from a man aged 35-49 years with head and neck cancer.

This chain uses TRBV6-5 with TRBJ1-6; D unclear. This CDR3 region has 14 residues. In germline, CDR1 is MNHEY, CDR2 SVGAGI. V was clipped by 6 bases and J by 10 bases, with 16 bases between them. CDR3 nucleotides: TGTGCCAGCAGCCGCGATCTACTGGGATCACCCCTCCACTTT. Protein product: CASSRDLLGSPLHF.

The rearrangement links TRBV27 to TRBJ1-3, with D unresolved. From germline, CDR1 is MNHEY and CDR2 SMNVEV (reference sequence). Trimming shortened V by 2 bases and J by 4 bases, and 0 bases separated the two germline ends. This CDR3 is built from 11 residues. The CDR3, as DNA: TGTGCCAGCAGTTTAGGAAACACCATATATTTT. Residues: CASSLGNTIYF.

The table lists this clone with a few counts. The chain links TRBV7-2 to TRBJ1-1; D possibly corresponds to TRBD1 (5 bases). V lost 0 bases and J lost 6, with 14 bases in between. Germline V gene lookup returns CDR1 SGHTA and CDR2 FQGNSA. This CDR3 contains 15 residues. CDR3 in amino acids: CASSLAFGGTPEAFF. DNA of the CDR3: TGTGCCAGCAGCTTAGCGTTTGGTGGGACCCCTGAAGCTTTCTTT.

This sequence joins TRBV7-9 and TRBJ2-7; 12 nucleotides line up with TRBD2. The CDR3 spans 19 residues. Germline V gene data show CDR1 as SEHNR and CDR2 as FQNEAQ (reference sequence). V dropped 7 bases and J dropped 0; count of bases not matched to a gene: 16. This CDR3 is CASTLSVASGGASSYEQYF. The CDR3 region has the DNA TGTGCCAGCACCCTTAGCGTGGCTAGCGGGGGGGCTAGCTCCTACGAGCAGTACTTC.

V and J are TRBV10-1 and TRBJ1-1, with a weak D call TRBD1 (6 bases). With 4 bases removed from V and 10 bases from J, the gap between germline ends came to 13 bases. CDR3 length: 12 amino acids. The germline V gene encodes CDR1 WNHNN and CDR2 SYGVQD (reference sequence). CDR3 amino acids: CASSGTGLGAFF. The CDR3 coding sequence is TGCGCCAGCAGTGGAACAGGGCTCGGAGCTTTCTTT.

This chain connects TRBV7-8 to TRBJ1-1; a weak D match, TRBD1 (5 bases). The CDR3 has 15 residues. V lost 1 base to trimming and J lost 4 bases, with 13 bases between them. CDR1 and CDR2 (germline): SGHVS, FQNEAQ. The CDR3 here is CASSLVSLGGTEAFF. The DNA of the CDR3 is TGTGCCAGCAGCTTAGTCTCACTGGGGGGCACTGAAGCTTTCTTT.

The table lists this clone with a count of one. The gene calls are TRBV27 and TRBJ1-2; TRBD1 agrees at 8 bases. In germline, CDR1 is MNHEY, CDR2 SMNVEV (reference sequence). With V trimmed by 5 bases and J by 9 bases, 8 bases remained unmatched. CDR3 length equals 13 residues. The CDR3 loop reads CASSPTDRDSYTF. The CDR3, as DNA: TGTGCCAGCAGTCCGACGGACAGGGATAGCTACACCTTC.

The chain uses TRBV6-6 and TRBJ2-3, with 8 bases aligning to TRBD1. The CDR3 is 16 amino acids. The V and J ends lost 7 bases and 2 bases, in that order; junction bases with no gene match: 11. CDR1 and CDR2 from the germline V gene are MNHNY and SVGAGI (reference sequence). CDR3 protein: CASIPGGAWYTDTQYF. The CDR3 DNA reads TGTGCCAGCATACCAGGGGGCGCGTGGTACACAGATACGCAGTATTTT.

This clone came up a few times. The CDR3 here is CASSIDRTAQNIQYF. DNA for the CDR3: TGTGCCAGCAGCATAGACCGAACAGCTCAAAACATTCAGTACTTC. V is TRBV7-2 and J is TRBJ2-4, with D uncertain. V was trimmed by 5 bases and J by 5 bases, leaving 16 bases between them. CDR3 length equals 15 residues. The germline gives CDR1 SGHTA, CDR2 FQGNSA. Filled out from reference TRBV7-2 and TRBJ2-4, the complete variable domain reads GAGVSQSPSNKVTEKGKDVELRCDPISGHTALYWYRQSLGQGLEFLIYFQGNSAPDKSGLPSDRFSAERTGGSVSTLTIQRTQQEDSAVYLCASSIDRTAQNIQYFGAGTRLSVL.

The J gene is TRBJ1-1, the V gene TRBV10-3; no definite D call. The V gene lost 4 bases and the J gene lost 6 bases, with 12 bases spanning the gap. Germline values: CDR1 ENHRY, CDR2 SYGVKD. The CDR3 sequence is 13 residues long. The CDR3 DNA follows: TGTGCCATCAGTGTTGCCGGCAAGGCTGAAGCTTTCTTT. Protein sequence: CAISVAGKAEAFF.

The rearrangement links TRBV25-1 to TRBJ2-3; maybe TRBD2 (5 bases). Germline values: CDR1 MGHDK, CDR2 SYGVNS. The ends were cut back, 2 bases at V and 3 bases at J, with 15 bases in the middle. The CDR3 runs to 16 residues. CDR3 DNA sequence: TGTGCCAGCAGTGAAGGCCTAACGGGAAGTACAGATACGCAGTATTTT. Its protein is CASSEGLTGSTDTQYF.

V and J are TRBV11-3 and TRBJ2-1, with TRBD2 matching 11 bases. Germline values: CDR1 SGHNT, CDR2 YENEEA. Germline trimming cut 5 bases from V and 5 bases from J; bases unmatched to any gene: 8. The length of the CDR3 is 16 residues. CDR3: CASSPLAGGQDNEQFF. The CDR3 DNA reads as TGTGCCAGCAGCCCTCTAGCGGGGGGCCAAGACAATGAGCAGTTCTTC.

This rearrangement joins TRBV3-1 (or the pseudogene TRBV3-2) to TRBJ1-2; D is undetermined. The V and J ends lost 0 bases and 3 bases respectively, with 2 bases between them. This CDR3 has 12 residues. The germline V gene encodes CDR1 LGHDT and CDR2 YNNKEL (reference sequence). The CDR3 bases are TGTGCCAGCAGCCAAGAGGACTATGGCTACACCTTC. It is translated as CASSQEDYGYTF.

In its sample, this clone was seen a few times. The CDR3: CASSSFGAEQYF. The DNA for the CDR3 is TGTGCCAGCAGCAGTTTTGGGGCTGAGCAGTACTTC. The chain combines TRBV7-8 with TRBJ2-7, with a tentative D call TRBD1 (5 bases). The V and J ends lost 5 bases and 7 bases respectively, with 12 bases between them. This CDR3 has 12 residues. The V gene's germline CDR1 is SGHVS and CDR2 FQNEAQ.

The J gene is TRBJ1-1, the V gene TRBV28; a possible D gene is TRBD1 (5 bases). The V end was cut by 8 bases, the J end by 1 base, with 17 bases between. Germline CDR1 is MDHEN and CDR2 is SYDVKM. The CDR3 loop spans 15 amino acids. The CDR3 DNA is TGTGCCAGCGCACAGACCGGGGGGGGGAACACTGAAGCTTTCTTT. It encodes CASAQTGGGNTEAFF.

J is TRBJ1-1 and V is TRBV18; D remains ambiguous. V was cut by 4 bases and J by 2 bases, with 20 bases left in between. CDR3 length equals 17 residues. CDR1 is KGHSH, CDR2 LQKENI, per germline. Here the CDR3 reads CASSLNINTERNTEAFF. CDR3 DNA sequence: TGTGCCAGCTCACTAAATATTAACACGGAGAGAAACACTGAAGCTTTCTTT.

The V call is TRBV4-1, the J call TRBJ2-1; tentatively, D is TRBD1 or TRBD2 (5 bases each). V lost 0 bases and J lost 9, with 18 bases in between. Per the germline V gene, CDR1 is MGHRA and CDR2 is YSYEKL. The length of the CDR3 is 16 residues. The CDR3 nucleotides are TGCGCCAGCAGCCAAGAGCCCGGGGCGCCGAATGGTGAGCAGTTCTTC. It encodes CASSQEPGAPNGEQFF.

The chain employs TRBV9 and TRBJ2-2, with TRBD2 identical over 14 bases. CDR3 length: 18 residues. CDR1 is SGDLS, CDR2 YYNGEE, per germline. Unmatched junction bases numbered 6, after V lost 0 bases and J lost 5 bases. The CDR3 spells CASSVVGLAGGGTGELFF. CDR3 nucleotides: TGTGCCAGCAGCGTAGTCGGACTAGCGGGGGGCGGTACCGGGGAGCTGTTTTTT. Full variable domain (rest looked up from reference TRBV9 and TRBJ2-2): DSGVTQTPKHLITATGQRVTLRCSPRSGDLSVYWYQQSLDQGLQFLIQYYNGEERAKGNILERFSAQQFPDLHSELNLSSLELGDSALYFCASSVVGLAGGGTGELFFGEGSRLTVL.

V gene TRBV27 combines with J gene TRBJ1-5, with TRBD1 identical over 8 bases. After removal of 4 bases from V and 5 bases from J, the junction contained 4 bases not matched to a gene. The CDR3 is made up of 14 amino acids. In germline, CDR1 is MNHEY, CDR2 SMNVEV (reference sequence). CDR3 in amino acids: CASSSPGGDQPQHF. CDR3 DNA sequence: TGTGCCAGCAGTTCGCCAGGGGGCGATCAGCCCCAGCATTTT.

The chain joins TRBV11-2 to TRBJ1-5; the match to TRBD1 covers 11 bases. The CDR3 has 15 amino acids. J gave up 6 bases and V 5 bases, and 6 bases lay outside the gene matches. CDR1 SGHAT and CDR2 FQNNGV come from the germline V gene. Here the CDR3 reads CASSRGTGGGQPQHF. The CDR3 DNA follows: TGTGCCAGCAGCCGAGGGACAGGGGGTGGTCAGCCCCAGCATTTT.

V usage is TRBV11-2 and J usage is TRBJ2-1, with a weak D call TRBD1 (6 bases). Trimming took 0 bases from V and 5 from J, leaving 11 bases between them. In germline, CDR1 is SGHAT, CDR2 FQNNGV. This CDR3 has 15 residues. The CDR3 DNA is TGTGCCAGCAGCTTAGAGCAGGGGATGGACAATGAGCAGTTCTTC. As protein: CASSLEQGMDNEQFF.

The rearrangement uses TRBV4-1 and TRBJ1-3; D gene uncertain. Germline lookup yields CDR1 MGHRA and CDR2 YSYEKL. The CDR3 consists of 16 residues. The V and J ends lost 0 bases and 0 bases respectively, with 9 bases between them. For the CDR3, the DNA is TGCGCCAGCAGCCAAGACTGGGGTAGCTCTGGAAACACCATATATTTT. Encoded protein: CASSQDWGSSGNTIYF.

The V call is TRBV7-9, the J call TRBJ2-3; tentative D call: TRBD1 (8 bases). Germline CDR1 reads SEHNR; CDR2 reads FQNEAQ (reference sequence). Trimming removed 7 bases at V and 2 bases at J, with 19 bases between. CDR3 length: 16 residues. This chain's CDR3 is CASTRQGREDTDTQYF. As DNA, the CDR3 is TGTGCCAGCACCCGACAGGGGAGGGAGGACACAGATACGCAGTATTTT.

The CDR3 DNA is TGCGCCAGCAGCGCTCGAGCGGGAGAAACAGATACGCAGTATTTT. Residues: CASSARAGETDTQYF. This chain joins TRBV10-1 and TRBJ2-3; 8 nucleotides line up with TRBD2. CDR3 length equals 15 residues. V was clipped by 6 bases and J by 3 bases; unmatched bases: 8. Germline loops: CDR1 WNHNN, CDR2 SYGVQD (reference sequence).

DNA of the CDR3: TGTGCCAGCAGCTTAGTCCGAGATGGCTACACCTTC. It encodes CASSLVRDGYTF. V usage is TRBV7-2 and J usage is TRBJ1-2; D is uncertain. Between the trimmed V and J ends, which lost 1 base and 6 bases, there was a span of 6 bases. CDR3 size: 12 residues. Germline V gene lookup returns CDR1 SGHTA and CDR2 FQGNSA.

J is TRBJ2-1 and V is TRBV14, with D possibly matching TRBD2 (7 bases). CDR3 size: 16 residues. Germline V gene data show CDR1 as SGHDN and CDR2 as FVKESK. V lost 4 bases to trimming and J lost 8 bases, with 21 bases between them. The CDR3 spells CASSLRRGAATDEQFF. The CDR3 DNA reads TGTGCCAGCAGCCTACGACGGGGGGCCGCCACGGATGAGCAGTTCTTC.

In its sample, this clone was seen once. The V gene is TRBV28, the J gene TRBJ1-5; 11 nucleotides agree with TRBD1. With V trimmed by 6 bases and J by 0 bases, 10 bases remained unmatched. The length of the CDR3 is 18 residues. Germline V gene lookup returns CDR1 MDHEN and CDR2 SYDVKM. The CDR3 bases are TGTGCCAGCAGCCCCGGACAGGGGGCCGTAGGTAGCAATCAGCCCCAGCATTTT. It yields the protein CASSPGQGAVGSNQPQHF.

The rearrangement uses TRBV5-6 and TRBJ2-3, with D unresolved. Germline V gene sequence: CDR1 SGHDT, CDR2 YYEEEE. This CDR3 is built from 14 residues. V was cut by 3 bases and J by 5 bases, with 13 bases left in between. CDR3: CASSSRPRRDTQYF. For the CDR3, the DNA is TGTGCCAGCAGCTCCCGGCCCAGGAGAGATACGCAGTATTTT.

This clone occurred once. The V gene is TRBV7-3, the J gene TRBJ2-2; D is unclear. This CDR3 has 13 residues. Per germline, CDR1 SGHTA and CDR2 FQGTGA. V lost 2 bases, J lost 6 bases, and 7 bases lay in between. The CDR3 sequence is CASSLFQSGELFF. The CDR3, as DNA: TGTGCCAGCAGCTTATTCCAGTCCGGGGAGCTGTTTTTT.

V usage is TRBV11-2 and J usage is TRBJ1-1, with D tentatively TRBD1 (5 bases). Germline V gives CDR1 SGHAT, CDR2 FQNNGV. Trimming removed 8 bases at V and 5 bases at J, with 18 bases between. The CDR3 length is 14 residues. CDR3 nucleotides: TGTGCCAGCTCCCGGGACGTAGCGGGGACTGAAGCTTTCTTT. Protein: CASSRDVAGTEAFF.

V usage is TRBV2 and J usage is TRBJ2-1; 7 nucleotides align to TRBD2. Germline CDR1 SNHLY, CDR2 FYNNEI. The trim removed 0 bases at V and 10 bases at J, leaving 15 bases unmatched. CDR3 length: 17 amino acids. CDR3 coding DNA: TGTGCCAGCAGTGAAGCTTCCCGGCTAGCGGCACCTCGGGAGCAGTTCTTC. Encoded protein: CASSEASRLAAPREQFF.

The chain carries TRBV19 and TRBJ1-6; possibly TRBD1 for D (5 bases). The germline V gene has CDR1 LNHDA and CDR2 SQIVND (reference sequence). Trimming stripped 7 bases from V and 8 bases from J, with 12 bases between. The length of the CDR3 is 13 residues. The CDR3 reads CASNPGPYSPLHF. CDR3 bases: TGTGCCAGTAATCCGGGACCTTATTCACCCCTCCACTTT.